This T cell receptor beta chain was sequenced during a study of blood T cell repertoires in COVID-19 (TCRdb year 2020). Concerning the study at large: The collaborator samples originated in the United States, Italy and Spain and spanned the acute and convalescent phases of COVID-19. The prospective study material was composed of cDNA or gDNA derived from T cells, B-cell-depleted T cells, or PBMCs. Subjects who had been exposed to COVID-19, were actively infected with it, or had recovered from it provided the deeply sampled blood TCRbeta repertoires that made up the dataset. The repertoires were released in a freely available public database intended as a resource for research on the immune response to SARS-CoV-2. Samples were obtained from the ongoing ImmuneRACE study (first 160 participants) and from 1,000 to 1,500 subjects provided by 6 global collaborators. The sample metadata nearly always contained a de-identified subject ID, COVID-19 status, age in years and sex. Where available, HLA class I and class II types were obtained from metadata supplied by the sample provider rather than from assay-based typing.

The immunoSEQ Assay, a bias-controlled multiplex PCR, was used to amplify TCRbeta CDR3 regions from genomic DNA. The paper's processing steps were these. Nucleated cell counts per sample were estimated from amplification of reference gene primers within the assay. To quantify the absolute abundance of each unique TCRbeta CDR3 rearrangement, sequence reads were collapsed and filtered. For each sample, productive Simpson clonality was calculated as the square root of Simpson's diversity index across productive rearrangements. What TCRdb holds here is the immuneACCESS table cut down to in-frame rearrangements. Part of the clones is not present; checked against another copy, under half of the missing clones reflect an unresolved V gene, and the others are unexplained. V, J and clone size were drawn from that table, and D and trimming were deduced from the DNA. The sample records 110,000 to 150,000 clones, over 75% of which are singletons. The top ten clones comprise around 2.9% of the sample.

Results the study describes overall, beyond this receptor: The amount of clinical and demographic metadata varied by source and participant and was provided uncurated.

The collaborating institutions used their own protocols to collect whole blood in K2EDTA tubes. For TCRbeta analysis, collaborators shipped samples as frozen whole blood, isolated PBMCs, or DNA extracted from either of those sample types. The CDR3 has 17 amino acids, counting the end cysteine and phenylalanine. The CDR3 DNA has 51 bases and is translated from base 1. Trimming accounts for 2 bases at V and 6 bases at J, while the number of junction bases matched to no gene is 15. From the germline V gene (reference sequence), CDR1 is MNHEY and CDR2 is SMNVEV. There are a few counts of this clone. This clone's antigen is unknown. Base qualities are not provided; no much larger clone lies one nucleotide away.

This clonotype originated in a man aged 45-60 years with acute or convalescent COVID-19. Sequenced sample: peripheral blood. Recombination linked TRBV27 to TRBJ1-1; 7 bases in between match TRBD1. For the CDR3, the sequence is CASSLRLDRAVGAEAFF. The DNA reads as follows: TGTGCCAGCAGTTTACGCCTCGACAGGGCAGTAGGGGCTGAAGCTTTCTTT.